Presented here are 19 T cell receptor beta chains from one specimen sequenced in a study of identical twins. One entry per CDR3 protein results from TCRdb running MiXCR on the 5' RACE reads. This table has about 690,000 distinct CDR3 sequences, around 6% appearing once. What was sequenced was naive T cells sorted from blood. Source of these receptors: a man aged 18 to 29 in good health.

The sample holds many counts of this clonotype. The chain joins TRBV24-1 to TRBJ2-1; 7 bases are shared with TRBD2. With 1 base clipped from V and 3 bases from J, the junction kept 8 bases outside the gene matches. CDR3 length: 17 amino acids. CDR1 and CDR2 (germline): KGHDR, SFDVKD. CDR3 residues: CATSDFSPGTIYNEQFF. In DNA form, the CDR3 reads TGTGCCACCAGTGATTTTTCCCCCGGGACTATCTACAATGAGCAGTTCTTC.

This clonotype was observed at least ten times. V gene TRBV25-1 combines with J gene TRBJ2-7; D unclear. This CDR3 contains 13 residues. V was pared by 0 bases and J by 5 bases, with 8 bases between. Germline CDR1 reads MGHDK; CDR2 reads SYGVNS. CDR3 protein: CASSEYGLDEQYF. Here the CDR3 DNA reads TGTGCCAGCAGTGAATATGGGCTGGACGAGCAGTACTTC.

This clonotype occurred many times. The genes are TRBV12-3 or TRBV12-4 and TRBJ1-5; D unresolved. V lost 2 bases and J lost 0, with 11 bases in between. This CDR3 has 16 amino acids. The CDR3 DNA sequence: TGTGCCAGCAGTTTACAGGTTCTGAATAGCAATCAGCCCCAGCATTTT. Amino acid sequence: CASSLQVLNSNQPQHF.

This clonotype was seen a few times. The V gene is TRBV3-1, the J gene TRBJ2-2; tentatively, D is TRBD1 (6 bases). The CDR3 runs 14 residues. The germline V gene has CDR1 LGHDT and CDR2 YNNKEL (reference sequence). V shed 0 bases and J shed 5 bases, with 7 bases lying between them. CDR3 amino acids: CASSQDTGTGELFF. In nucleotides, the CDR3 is TGTGCCAGCAGCCAAGATACAGGGACCGGGGAGCTGTTTTTT. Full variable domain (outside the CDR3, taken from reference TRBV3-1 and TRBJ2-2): DTAVSQTPKYLVTQMGNDKSIKCEQNLGHDTMYWYKQDSKKFLKIMFSYNNKELIINETVPNRFSPKSPDKAHLNLHINSLELGDSAVYFCASSQDTGTGELFFGEGSRLTVL.

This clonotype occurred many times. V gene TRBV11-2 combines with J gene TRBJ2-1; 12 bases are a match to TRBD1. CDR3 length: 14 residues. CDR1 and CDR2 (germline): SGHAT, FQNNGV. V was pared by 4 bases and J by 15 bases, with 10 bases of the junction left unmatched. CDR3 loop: CASSSSPGQGATFF. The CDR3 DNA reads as TGTGCCAGCAGCTCTTCCCCGGGACAGGGGGCAACGTTCTTC.

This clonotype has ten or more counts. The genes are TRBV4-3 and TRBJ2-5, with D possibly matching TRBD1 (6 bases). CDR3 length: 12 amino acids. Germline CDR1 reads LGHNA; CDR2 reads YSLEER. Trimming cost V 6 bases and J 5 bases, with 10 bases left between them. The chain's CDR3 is CASRGGDETQYF. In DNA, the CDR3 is TGCGCCAGCAGAGGGGGAGACGAGACCCAGTACTTC.

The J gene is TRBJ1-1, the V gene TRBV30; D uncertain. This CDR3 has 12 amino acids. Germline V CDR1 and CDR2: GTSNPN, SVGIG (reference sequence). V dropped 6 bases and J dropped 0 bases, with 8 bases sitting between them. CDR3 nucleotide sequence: TGTGCCTGCACTGGGGTGAACACTGAAGCTTTCTTT. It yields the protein CACTGVNTEAFF.

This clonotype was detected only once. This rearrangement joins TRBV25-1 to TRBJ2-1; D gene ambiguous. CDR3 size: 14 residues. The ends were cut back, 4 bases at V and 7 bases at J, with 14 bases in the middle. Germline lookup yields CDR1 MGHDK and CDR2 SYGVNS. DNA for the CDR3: TGTGCCAGCAGTGTCTCAGGTGCTAGGAATGAGCAGTTCTTC. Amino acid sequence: CASSVSGARNEQFF.

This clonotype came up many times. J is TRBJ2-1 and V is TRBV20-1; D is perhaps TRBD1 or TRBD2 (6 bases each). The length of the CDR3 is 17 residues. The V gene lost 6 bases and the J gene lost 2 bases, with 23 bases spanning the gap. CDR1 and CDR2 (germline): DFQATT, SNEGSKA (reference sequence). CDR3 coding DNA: TGCAGTGCCAGACTGATGGGAAGGCGGGACACCTACAATGAGCAGTTCTTC. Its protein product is CSARLMGRRDTYNEQFF.

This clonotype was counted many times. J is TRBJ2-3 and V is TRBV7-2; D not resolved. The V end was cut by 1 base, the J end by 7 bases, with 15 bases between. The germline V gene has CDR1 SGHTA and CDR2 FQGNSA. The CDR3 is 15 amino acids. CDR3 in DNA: TGTGCCAGCAGCTTAGGGGAAGTAGTGCGGAATACGCAGTATTTT. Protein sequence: CASSLGEVVRNTQYF.

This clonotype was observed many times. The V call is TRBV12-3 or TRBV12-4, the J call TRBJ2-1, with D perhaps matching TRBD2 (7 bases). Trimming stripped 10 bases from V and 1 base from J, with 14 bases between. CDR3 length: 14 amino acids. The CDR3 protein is CATGGRGSYNEQFF. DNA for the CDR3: TGTGCCACCGGGGGGCGCGGGTCCTACAATGAGCAGTTCTTC.

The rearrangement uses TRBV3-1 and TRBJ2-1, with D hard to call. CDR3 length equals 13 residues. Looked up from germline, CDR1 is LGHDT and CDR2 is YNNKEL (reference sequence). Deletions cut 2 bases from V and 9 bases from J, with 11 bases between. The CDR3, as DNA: TGTGCCAGCAGCCAATTCGCCGGTGGTGAGCAGTTCTTC. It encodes CASSQFAGGEQFF.

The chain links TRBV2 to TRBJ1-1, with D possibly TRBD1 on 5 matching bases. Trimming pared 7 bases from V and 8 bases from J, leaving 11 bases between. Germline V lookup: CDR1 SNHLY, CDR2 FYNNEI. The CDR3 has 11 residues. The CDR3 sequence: CASTSAGEAFF. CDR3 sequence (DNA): TGTGCCAGCACCTCAGCAGGGGAAGCTTTCTTT.

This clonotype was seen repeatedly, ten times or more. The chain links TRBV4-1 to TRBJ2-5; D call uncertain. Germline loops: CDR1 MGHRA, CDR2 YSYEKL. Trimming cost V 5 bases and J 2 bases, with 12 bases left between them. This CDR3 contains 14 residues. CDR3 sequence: CASSGSYDQETQYF. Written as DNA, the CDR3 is TGCGCCAGCAGCGGGTCATATGATCAAGAGACCCAGTACTTC.

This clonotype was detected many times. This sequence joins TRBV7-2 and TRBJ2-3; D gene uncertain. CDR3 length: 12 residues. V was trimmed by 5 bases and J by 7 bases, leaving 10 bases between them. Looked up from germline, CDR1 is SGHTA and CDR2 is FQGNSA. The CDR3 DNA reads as TGTGCCAGCAGCCCGTCCGCCTATACGCAGTATTTT. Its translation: CASSPSAYTQYF.

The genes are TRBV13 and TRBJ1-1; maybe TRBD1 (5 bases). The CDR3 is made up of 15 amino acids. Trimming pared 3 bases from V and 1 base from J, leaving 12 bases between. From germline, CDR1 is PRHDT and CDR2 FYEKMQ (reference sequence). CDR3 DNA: TGTGCCAGCAGCTTGGGGCAGGGAGAGAACACTGAAGCTTTCTTT. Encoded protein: CASSLGQGENTEAFF. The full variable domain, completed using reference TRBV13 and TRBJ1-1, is AAGVIQSPRHLIKEKRETATLKCYPIPRHDTVYWYQQGPGQDPQFLISFYEKMQSDKGSIPDRFSAQQFSDYHSELNMSSLELGDSALYFCASSLGQGENTEAFFGQGTRLTVV.

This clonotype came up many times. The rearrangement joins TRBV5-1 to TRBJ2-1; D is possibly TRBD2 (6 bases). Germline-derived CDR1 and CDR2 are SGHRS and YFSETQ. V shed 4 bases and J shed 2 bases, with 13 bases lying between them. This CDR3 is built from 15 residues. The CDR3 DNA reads TGCGCCAGCAGCAGGGACTTCACTCCCTACAATGAGCAGTTCTTC. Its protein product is CASSRDFTPYNEQFF.

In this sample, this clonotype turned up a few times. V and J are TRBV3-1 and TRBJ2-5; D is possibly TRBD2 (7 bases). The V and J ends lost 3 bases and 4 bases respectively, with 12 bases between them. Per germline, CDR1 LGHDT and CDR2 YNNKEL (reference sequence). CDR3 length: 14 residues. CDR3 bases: TGTGCCAGCAGCCAGGACAGACTAGCAGAGACCCAGTACTTC. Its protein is CASSQDRLAETQYF.

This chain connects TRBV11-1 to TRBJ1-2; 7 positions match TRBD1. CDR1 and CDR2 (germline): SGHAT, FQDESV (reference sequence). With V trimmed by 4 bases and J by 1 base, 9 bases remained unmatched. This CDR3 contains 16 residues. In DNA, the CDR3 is TGTGCCAGCAGCTCACCGCACCGACAGGGTAACTATGGCTACACCTTC. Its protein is CASSSPHRQGNYGYTF.